What follows are 6 T cell receptor beta chains derived from one specimen sequenced in a study of CD8 T cells in ankylosing spondylitis. One entry per CDR3 protein, called by TCRdb with MiXCR from the 5' RACE reads. This sample has approximately 130,000 distinct CDR3 sequences, with 11% found just once. The material sequenced was blood, either unsorted or a sorted T cell fraction (not recorded which). Receptors were obtained from a female donor with ankylosing spondylitis or in good health (not recorded which).

This clonotype occurred many times. The chain employs TRBV12-3 or TRBV12-4 and TRBJ2-6; perhaps TRBD2 as D (6 bases). This CDR3 has 16 residues. V was pared by 0 bases and J by 9 bases, with 15 bases between. CDR3 DNA: TGTGCCAGCAGTTTAGCCATTGCGGGGTTGAACAACGTCCTGACTTTC. This sequence encodes CASSLAIAGLNNVLTF.

This clonotype has ten or more counts. For the CDR3, the DNA is TGTGCCATTAGACTAGCGGGAGATGATACGCAGTATTTT. This sequence encodes CAIRLAGDDTQYF. J is TRBJ2-3 and V is TRBV10-3, with 12 bases identical to TRBD2. V lost 9 bases to trimming and J lost 6 bases; unmatched junction nucleotides: 4. In germline, CDR1 is ENHRY, CDR2 SYGVKD. CDR3 length equals 13 residues.

This clonotype has a count of ten or more. The chain has TRBV10-3 and TRBJ2-3; maybe TRBD1 (5 bases). Trimming cost V 5 bases and J 3 bases, with 12 bases left between them. The length of the CDR3 is 14 residues. Germline lookup yields CDR1 ENHRY and CDR2 SYGVKD. The CDR3 loop reads CAISTQGSTDTQYF. Written as DNA, the CDR3 is TGTGCCATCAGTACGCAGGGAAGTACAGATACGCAGTATTTT.

This clonotype came up many times. V is TRBV12-3 or TRBV12-4 and J is TRBJ2-5, with D perhaps TRBD1 (6 bases). The CDR3 is 15 residues long. Trimming removed 5 bases from V and 1 base from J, with 14 bases in between. The CDR3 region is CASSPQQGPQETQYF. DNA for the CDR3: TGTGCCAGCAGTCCCCAACAGGGTCCCCAAGAGACCCAGTACTTC.

This clonotype was seen ten or more times. The J gene is TRBJ1-4, the V gene TRBV7-6; D gene ambiguous. There are 13 residues in the CDR3. The germline V gene has CDR1 SGHVS and CDR2 FNYEAQ. V lost 3 bases, J lost 4 bases, and 6 bases lay in between. The CDR3 protein is CASSFGHNEKLFF. CDR3 bases: TGTGCCAGCAGCTTCGGGCATAATGAAAAACTGTTTTTT.

This clonotype occurred many times. This sequence joins TRBV7-6 and TRBJ1-3; D not resolved. The V gene's germline CDR1 is SGHVS and CDR2 FNYEAQ. The CDR3 has 14 amino acids. Between the trimmed V and J ends, which lost 5 bases and 0 bases, there was a span of 8 bases. The CDR3 bases are TGTGCCAGCAGCGCCTTTCACTCTGGAAACACCATATATTTT. This sequence encodes CASSAFHSGNTIYF.